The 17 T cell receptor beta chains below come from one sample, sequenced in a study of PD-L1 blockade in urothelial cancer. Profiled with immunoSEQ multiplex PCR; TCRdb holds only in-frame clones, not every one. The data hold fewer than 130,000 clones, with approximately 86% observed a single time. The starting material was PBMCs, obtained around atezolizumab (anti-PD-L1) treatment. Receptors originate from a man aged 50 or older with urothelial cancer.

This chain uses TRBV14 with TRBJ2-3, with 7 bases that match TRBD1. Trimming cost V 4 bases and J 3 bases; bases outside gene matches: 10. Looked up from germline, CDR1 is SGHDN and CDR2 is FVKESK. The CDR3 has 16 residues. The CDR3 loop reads CASSLTGQLGTDTQYF. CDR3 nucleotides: TGTGCCAGCAGCCTTACGGGACAGTTGGGGACAGATACGCAGTATTTT.

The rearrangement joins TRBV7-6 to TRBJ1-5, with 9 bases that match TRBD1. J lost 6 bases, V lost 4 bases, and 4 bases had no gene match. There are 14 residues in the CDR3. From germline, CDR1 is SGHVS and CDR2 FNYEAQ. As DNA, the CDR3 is TGTGCCAGCAGCTCAGGACAGGGGAGTCAGCCCCAGCATTTT. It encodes CASSSGQGSQPQHF.

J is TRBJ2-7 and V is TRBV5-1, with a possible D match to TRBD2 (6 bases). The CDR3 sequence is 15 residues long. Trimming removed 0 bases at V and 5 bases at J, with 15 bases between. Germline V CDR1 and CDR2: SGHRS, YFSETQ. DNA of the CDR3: TGCGCCAGCAGCTTGGCCGGGGAGGTAATCAACGAGCAGTACTTC. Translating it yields CASSLAGEVINEQYF.

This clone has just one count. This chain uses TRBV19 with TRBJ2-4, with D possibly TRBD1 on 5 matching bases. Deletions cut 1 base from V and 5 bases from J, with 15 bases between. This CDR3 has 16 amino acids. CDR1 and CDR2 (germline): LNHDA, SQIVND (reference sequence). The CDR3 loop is CASSIGGTPPQNIQYF. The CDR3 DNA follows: TGTGCCAGTAGTATAGGGGGCACTCCTCCCCAAAACATTCAGTACTTC. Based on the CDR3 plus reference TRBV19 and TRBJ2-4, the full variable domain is DGGITQSPKYLFRKEGQNVTLSCEQNLNHDAMYWYRQDPGQGLRLIYYSQIVNDFQKGDIAEGYSVSREKKESFPLTVTSAQKNPTAFYLCASSIGGTPPQNIQYFGAGTRLSVL.

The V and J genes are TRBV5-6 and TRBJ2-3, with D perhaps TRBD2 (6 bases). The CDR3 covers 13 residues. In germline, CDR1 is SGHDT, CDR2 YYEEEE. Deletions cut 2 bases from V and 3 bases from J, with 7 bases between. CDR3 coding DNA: TGTGCCAGCAGCTTACGGGAGACAGATACGCAGTATTTT. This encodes CASSLRETDTQYF.

CDR3 amino acids: CAISESAGLAGPDTQYF. The CDR3 coding sequence is TGTGCCATCAGTGAGTCTGCAGGACTAGCGGGACCGGATACGCAGTATTTT. The V gene is TRBV10-3, the J gene TRBJ2-3; TRBD2 matches 12 bases. Trimming took 0 bases from V and 6 from J; bases not matched to a gene: 7. Germline V gene data show CDR1 as ENHRY and CDR2 as SYGVKD. CDR3 size: 17 residues.

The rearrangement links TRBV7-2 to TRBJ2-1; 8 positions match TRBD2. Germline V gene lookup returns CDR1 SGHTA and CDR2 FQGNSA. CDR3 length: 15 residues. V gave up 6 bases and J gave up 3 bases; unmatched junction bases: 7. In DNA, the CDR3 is TGTGCCAGCAGTCGCGCCGGGACTAGCTACAATGAGCAGTTCTTC. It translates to CASSRAGTSYNEQFF.

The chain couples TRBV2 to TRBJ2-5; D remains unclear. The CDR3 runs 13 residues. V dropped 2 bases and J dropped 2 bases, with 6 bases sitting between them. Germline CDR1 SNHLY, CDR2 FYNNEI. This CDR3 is CASSELAQETQYF. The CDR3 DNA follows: TGTGCCAGCAGTGAACTTGCGCAAGAGACCCAGTACTTC.

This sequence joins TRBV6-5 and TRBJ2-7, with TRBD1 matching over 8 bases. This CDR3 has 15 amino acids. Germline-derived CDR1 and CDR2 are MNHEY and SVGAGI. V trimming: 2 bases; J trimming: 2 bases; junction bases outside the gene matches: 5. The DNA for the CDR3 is TGTGCCAGCAGTTACATACAGGGGGGAACCTACGAGCAGTACTTC. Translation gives CASSYIQGGTYEQYF.

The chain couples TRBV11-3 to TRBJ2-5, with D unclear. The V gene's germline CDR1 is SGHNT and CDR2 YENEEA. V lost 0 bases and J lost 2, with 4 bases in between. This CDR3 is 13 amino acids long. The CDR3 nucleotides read TGTGCCAGCAGCTTAGACAGTCAAGAGACCCAGTACTTC. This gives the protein CASSLDSQETQYF.

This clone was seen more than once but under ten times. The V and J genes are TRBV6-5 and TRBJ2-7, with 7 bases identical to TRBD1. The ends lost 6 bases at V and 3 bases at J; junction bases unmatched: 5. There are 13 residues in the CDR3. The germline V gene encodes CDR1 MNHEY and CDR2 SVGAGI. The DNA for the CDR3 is TGTGCCAGCAGGACAGGGTCCGGCTACGAGCAGTACTTC. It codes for CASRTGSGYEQYF.

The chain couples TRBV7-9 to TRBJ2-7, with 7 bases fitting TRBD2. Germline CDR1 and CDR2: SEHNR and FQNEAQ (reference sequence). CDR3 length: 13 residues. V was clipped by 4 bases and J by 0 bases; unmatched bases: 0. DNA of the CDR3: TGTGCCAGCAGCTCTAGCGGCTCCTACGAGCAGTACTTC. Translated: CASSSSGSYEQYF.

The CDR3 DNA reads as TGTGCCAGCAGCCCCGAAGGAAGGGGGCGGAATAATGAAAAACTGTTTTTT. It encodes CASSPEGRGRNNEKLFF. V gene TRBV5-4 combines with J gene TRBJ1-4; TRBD1 aligns across 7 bases. In germline, CDR1 is SGHNT, CDR2 YYREEE (reference sequence). The CDR3 is 17 residues long. The V and J ends lost 4 bases and 4 bases, in that order; junction bases with no gene match: 13.

The CDR3 DNA follows: TGTGCCAGCAGCCCGACAGGCGGTAATTCACCCCTCCACTTT. This encodes CASSPTGGNSPLHF. V is TRBV7-9 and J is TRBJ1-6; a possible D gene is TRBD1 (6 bases). The CDR3 spans 14 residues. V lost 5 bases, J lost 6 bases, and 11 bases lay in between. CDR1 and CDR2 (germline): SEHNR, FQNEAQ (reference sequence).

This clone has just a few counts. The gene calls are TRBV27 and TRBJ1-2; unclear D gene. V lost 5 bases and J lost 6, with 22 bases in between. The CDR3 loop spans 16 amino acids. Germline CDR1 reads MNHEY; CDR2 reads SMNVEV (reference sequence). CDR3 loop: CASSPPRRTRSHGYTF. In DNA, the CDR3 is TGTGCCAGCAGTCCCCCGCGGAGGACGCGGAGCCATGGCTACACCTTC.

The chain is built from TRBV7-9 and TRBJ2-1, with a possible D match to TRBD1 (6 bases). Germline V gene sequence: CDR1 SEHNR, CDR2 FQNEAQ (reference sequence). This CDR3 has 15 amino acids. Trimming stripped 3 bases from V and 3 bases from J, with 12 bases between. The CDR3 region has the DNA TGTGCCAGCAGCTTCAACAGGGCTTACTACAATGAGCAGTTCTTC. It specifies CASSFNRAYYNEQFF.

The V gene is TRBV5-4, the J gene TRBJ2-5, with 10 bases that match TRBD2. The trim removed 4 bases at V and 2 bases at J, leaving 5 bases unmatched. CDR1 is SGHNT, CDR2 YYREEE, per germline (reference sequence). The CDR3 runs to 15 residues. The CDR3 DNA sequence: TGTGCCAGCAGCCCTAGCGGGAGTAGTCAAGAGACCCAGTACTTC. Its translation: CASSPSGSSQETQYF.